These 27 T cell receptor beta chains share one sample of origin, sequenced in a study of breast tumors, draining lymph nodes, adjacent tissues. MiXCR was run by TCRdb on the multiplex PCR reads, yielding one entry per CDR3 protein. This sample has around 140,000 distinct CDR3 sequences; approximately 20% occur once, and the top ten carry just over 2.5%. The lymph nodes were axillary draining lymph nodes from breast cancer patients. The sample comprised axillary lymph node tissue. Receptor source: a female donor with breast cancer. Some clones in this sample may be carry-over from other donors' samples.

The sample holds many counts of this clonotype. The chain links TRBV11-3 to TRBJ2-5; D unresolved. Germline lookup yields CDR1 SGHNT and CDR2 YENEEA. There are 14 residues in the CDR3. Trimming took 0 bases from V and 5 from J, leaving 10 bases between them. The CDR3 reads CASSLDPLTETQYF. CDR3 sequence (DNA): TGTGCCAGCAGCTTAGATCCTCTTACCGAGACCCAGTACTTC.

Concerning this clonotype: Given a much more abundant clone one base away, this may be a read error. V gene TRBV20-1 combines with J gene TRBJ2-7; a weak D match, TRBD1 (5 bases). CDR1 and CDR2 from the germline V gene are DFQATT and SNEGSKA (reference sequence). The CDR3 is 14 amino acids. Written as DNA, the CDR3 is TGCAGTGCTAGAGATACACAGGCAGGTTACGAGAAGTACTTC. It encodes CSARDTQAGYEKYF.

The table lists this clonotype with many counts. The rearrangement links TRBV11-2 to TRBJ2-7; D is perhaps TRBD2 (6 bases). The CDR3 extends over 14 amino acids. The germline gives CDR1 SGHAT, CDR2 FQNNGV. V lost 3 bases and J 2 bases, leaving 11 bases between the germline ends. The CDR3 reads CASSFGGPAYEQYF. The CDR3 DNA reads TGTGCCAGCAGCTTTGGAGGGCCGGCCTACGAGCAGTACTTC.

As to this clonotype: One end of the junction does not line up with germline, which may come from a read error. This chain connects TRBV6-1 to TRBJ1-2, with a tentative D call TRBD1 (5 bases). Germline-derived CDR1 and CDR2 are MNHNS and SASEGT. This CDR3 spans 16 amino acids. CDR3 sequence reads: CTSSESPTGTFYGYTF. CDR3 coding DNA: TGTACCAGCAGTGAAAGTCCCACCGGGACCTTCTATGGCTACACCTTC.

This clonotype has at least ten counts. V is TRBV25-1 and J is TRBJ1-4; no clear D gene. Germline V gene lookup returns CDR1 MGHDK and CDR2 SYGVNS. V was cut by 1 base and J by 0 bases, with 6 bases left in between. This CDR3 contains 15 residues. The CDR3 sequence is CASSELSATNEKLFF. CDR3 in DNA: TGTGCCAGCAGTGAATTAAGTGCAACTAATGAAAAACTGTTTTTT.

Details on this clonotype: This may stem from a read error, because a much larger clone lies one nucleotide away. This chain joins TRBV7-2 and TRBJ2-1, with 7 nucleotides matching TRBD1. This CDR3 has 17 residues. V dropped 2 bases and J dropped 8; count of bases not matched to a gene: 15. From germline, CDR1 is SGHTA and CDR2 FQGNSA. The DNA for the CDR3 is TGTGCCAGCAGCTTACCATCACAGGGGTGGGGATGGGATGAGCAGTTCTTC. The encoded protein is CASSLPSQGWGWDEQFF.

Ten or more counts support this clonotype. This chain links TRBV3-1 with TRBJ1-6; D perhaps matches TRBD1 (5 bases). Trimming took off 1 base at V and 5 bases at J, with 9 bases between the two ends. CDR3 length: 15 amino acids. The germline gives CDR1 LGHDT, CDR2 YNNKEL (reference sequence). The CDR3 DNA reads TGTGCCAGCAGCCAAGTCGGGGCGGATAATTCACCCCTCCACTTT. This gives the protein CASSQVGADNSPLHF. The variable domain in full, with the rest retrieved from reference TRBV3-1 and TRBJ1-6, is DTAVSQTPKYLVTQMGNDKSIKCEQNLGHDTMYWYKQDSKKFLKIMFSYNNKELIINETVPNRFSPKSPDKAHLNLHINSLELGDSAVYFCASSQVGADNSPLHFGNGTRLTVT.

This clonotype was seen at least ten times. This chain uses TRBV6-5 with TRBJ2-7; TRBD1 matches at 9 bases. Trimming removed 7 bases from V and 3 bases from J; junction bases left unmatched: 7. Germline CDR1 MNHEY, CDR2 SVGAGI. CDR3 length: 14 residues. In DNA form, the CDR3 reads TGTGCCAGCATCCCGGGACAGGGTGTCTACGAGCAGTACTTC. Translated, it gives CASIPGQGVYEQYF.

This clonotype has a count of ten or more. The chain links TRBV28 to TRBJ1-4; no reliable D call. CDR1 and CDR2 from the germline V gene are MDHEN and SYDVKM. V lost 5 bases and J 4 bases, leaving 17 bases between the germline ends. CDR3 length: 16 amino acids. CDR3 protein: CASSDTLDAFNEKLFF. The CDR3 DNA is TGTGCCAGCAGTGACACCCTGGACGCCTTTAATGAAAAACTGTTTTTT.

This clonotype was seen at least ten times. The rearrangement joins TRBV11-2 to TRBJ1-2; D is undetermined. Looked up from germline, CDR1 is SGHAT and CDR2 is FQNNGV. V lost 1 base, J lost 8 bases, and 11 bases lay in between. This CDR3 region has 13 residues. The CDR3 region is CASSLVIGLGYTF. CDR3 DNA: TGTGCCAGCAGCTTAGTCATAGGGCTCGGCTACACCTTC.

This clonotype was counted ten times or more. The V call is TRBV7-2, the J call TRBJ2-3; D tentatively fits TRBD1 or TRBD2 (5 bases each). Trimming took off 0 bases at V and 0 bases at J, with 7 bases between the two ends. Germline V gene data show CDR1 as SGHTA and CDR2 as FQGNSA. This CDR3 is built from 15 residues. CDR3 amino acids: CASSLAGDSTDTQYF. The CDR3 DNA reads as TGTGCCAGCAGCTTAGCGGGGGACAGCACAGATACGCAGTATTTT.

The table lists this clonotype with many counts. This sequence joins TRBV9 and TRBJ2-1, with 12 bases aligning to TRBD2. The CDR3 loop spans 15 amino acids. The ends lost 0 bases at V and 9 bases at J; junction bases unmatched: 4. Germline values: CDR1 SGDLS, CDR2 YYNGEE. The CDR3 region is CASSVDLAGGPEQFF. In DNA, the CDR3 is TGTGCCAGCAGCGTAGACCTAGCGGGAGGGCCTGAGCAGTTCTTC.

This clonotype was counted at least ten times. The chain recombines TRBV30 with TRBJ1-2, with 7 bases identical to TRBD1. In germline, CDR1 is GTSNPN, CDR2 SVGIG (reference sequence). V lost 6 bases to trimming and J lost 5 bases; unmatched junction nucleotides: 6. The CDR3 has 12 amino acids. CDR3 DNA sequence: TGTGCCTGCTCGGACAGGACTTATGGCTACACCTTC. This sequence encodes CACSDRTYGYTF.

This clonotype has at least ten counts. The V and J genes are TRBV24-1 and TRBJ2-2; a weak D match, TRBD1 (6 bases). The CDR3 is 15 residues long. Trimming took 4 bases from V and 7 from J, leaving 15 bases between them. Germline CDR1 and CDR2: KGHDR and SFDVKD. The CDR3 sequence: CATSDPGQYNGELFF. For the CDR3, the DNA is TGTGCCACCAGTGACCCAGGACAGTATAACGGGGAGCTGTTTTTT.

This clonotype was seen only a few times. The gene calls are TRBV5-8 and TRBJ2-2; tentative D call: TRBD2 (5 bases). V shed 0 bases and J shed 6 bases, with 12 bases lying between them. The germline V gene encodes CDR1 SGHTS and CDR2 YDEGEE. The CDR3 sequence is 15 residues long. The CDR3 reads CASSLGPGFAGELFF. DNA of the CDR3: TGTGCCAGCAGCTTGGGACCGGGGTTCGCCGGGGAGCTGTTTTTT.

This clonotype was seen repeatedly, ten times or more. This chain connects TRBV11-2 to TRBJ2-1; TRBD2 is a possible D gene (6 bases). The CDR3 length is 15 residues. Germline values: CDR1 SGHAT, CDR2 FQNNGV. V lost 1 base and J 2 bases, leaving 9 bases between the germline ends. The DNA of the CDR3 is TGTGCCAGCAGCTTAGGTCGGACTACCTACAATGAGCAGTTCTTC. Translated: CASSLGRTTYNEQFF.

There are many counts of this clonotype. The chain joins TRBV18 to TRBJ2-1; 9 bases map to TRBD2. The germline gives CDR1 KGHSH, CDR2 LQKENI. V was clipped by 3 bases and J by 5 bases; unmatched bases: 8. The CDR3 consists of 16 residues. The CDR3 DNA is TGTGCCAGCTCACCTCGGATCCGACTAGCGGACAATGAGCAGTTCTTC. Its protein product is CASSPRIRLADNEQFF.

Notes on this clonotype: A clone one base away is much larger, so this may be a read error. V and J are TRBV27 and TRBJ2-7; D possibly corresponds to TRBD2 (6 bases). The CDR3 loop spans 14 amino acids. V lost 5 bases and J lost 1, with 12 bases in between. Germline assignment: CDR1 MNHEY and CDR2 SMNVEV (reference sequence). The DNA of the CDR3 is TGTGCCAGCAGTCCCCGGGCGGGATCCTACGAGCAGTACTTC. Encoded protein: CASSPRAGSYEQYF.

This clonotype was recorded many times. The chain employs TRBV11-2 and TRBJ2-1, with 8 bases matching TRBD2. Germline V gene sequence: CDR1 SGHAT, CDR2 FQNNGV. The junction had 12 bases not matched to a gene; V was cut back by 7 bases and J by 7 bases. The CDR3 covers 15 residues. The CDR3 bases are TGTGCCAGCACCAACGGGTGGGGCGGGAGGAATGAGCAGTTCTTC. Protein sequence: CASTNGWGGRNEQFF.

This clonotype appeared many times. CDR3 loop: CASSLAGGGNEQFF. The DNA for the CDR3 is TGTGCCAGCAGCTTGGCCGGGGGCGGGAATGAGCAGTTCTTC. The rearrangement links TRBV5-4 to TRBJ2-1; D possibly uses TRBD1 or TRBD2 (6 bases each). The CDR3 length is 14 residues. Germline lookup yields CDR1 SGHNT and CDR2 YYREEE (reference sequence). V shed 0 bases and J shed 7 bases, with 11 bases lying between them.

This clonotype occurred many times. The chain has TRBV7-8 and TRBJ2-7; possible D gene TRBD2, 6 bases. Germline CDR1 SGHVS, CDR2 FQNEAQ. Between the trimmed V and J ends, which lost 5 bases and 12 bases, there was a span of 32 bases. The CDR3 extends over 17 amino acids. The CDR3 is CASSPRGSIAKERGTYF. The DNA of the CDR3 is TGTGCCAGCAGCCCTAGGGGCTCCATCGCCAAAGAACGGGGGACGTACTTC.

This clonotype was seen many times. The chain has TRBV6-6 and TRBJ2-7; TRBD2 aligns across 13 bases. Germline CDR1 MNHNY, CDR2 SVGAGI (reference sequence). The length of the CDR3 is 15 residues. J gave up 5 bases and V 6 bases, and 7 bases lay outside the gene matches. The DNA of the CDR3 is TGTGCCAGCAGCTATGGGACTAGCGGGATAGACGAGCAGTACTTC. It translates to CASSYGTSGIDEQYF.

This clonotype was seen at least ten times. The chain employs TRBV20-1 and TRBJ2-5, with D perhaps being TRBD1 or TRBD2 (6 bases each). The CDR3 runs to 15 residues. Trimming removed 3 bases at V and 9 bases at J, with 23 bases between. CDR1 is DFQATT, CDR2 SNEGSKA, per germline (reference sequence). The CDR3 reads CSARGGGAIKGAQYF. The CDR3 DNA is TGCAGTGCTAGGGGGGGCGGCGCCATCAAAGGGGCCCAGTACTTC.

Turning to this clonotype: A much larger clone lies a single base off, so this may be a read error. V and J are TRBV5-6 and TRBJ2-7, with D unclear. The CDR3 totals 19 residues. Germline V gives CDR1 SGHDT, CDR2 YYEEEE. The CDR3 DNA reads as TGTGCCAGCAACTTGGCGCACCACATGCCAGGCCATCCCTCCTACGAGCAGTACTTC. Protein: CASNLAHHMPGHPSYEQYF.

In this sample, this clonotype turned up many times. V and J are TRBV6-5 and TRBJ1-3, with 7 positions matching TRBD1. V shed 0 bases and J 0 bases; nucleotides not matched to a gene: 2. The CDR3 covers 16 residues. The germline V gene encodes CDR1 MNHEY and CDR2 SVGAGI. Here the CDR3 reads CASSYSGQSSGNTIYF. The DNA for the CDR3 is TGTGCCAGCAGTTACTCGGGACAGTCCTCTGGAAACACCATATATTTT.

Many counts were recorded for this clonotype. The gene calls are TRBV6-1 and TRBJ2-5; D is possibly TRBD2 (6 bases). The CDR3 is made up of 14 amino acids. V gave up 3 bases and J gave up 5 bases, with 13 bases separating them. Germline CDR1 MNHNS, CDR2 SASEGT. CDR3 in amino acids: CASSETGRVETQYF. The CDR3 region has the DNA TGTGCCAGCAGTGAGACCGGGAGAGTGGAGACCCAGTACTTC.

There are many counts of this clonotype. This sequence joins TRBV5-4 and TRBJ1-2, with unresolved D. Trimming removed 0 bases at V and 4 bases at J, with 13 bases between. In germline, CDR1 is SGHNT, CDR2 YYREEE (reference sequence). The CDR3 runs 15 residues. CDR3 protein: CASSLARDGSYGYTF. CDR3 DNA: TGTGCCAGCAGCTTGGCCCGGGATGGGAGCTATGGCTACACCTTC. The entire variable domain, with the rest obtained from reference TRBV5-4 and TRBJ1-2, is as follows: ETGVTQSPTHLIKTRGQQVTLRCSSQSGHNTVSWYQQALGQGPQFIFQYYREEENGRGNFPPRFSGLQFPNYSSELNVNALELDDSALYLCASSLARDGSYGYTFGSGTRLTVV.